This T cell receptor beta chain was identified during a study of cytomegalovirus exposure and HLA in healthy donors listed by TCRdb under 2017. For the wider study: A later analysis indicated that the 130 or so validation repertoires were generated on the platform also employed for the 670 or so repertoires of the first cohort. The study aimed to test whether signatures of past pathogen exposure could be identified by cataloging public T cell receptors. In addition to the first cohort of approximately 670 subjects, a separate validation cohort of approximately 120 different subjects was used. To predict cytomegalovirus infection status, the study combined high-throughput TCR immunosequencing, statistical association of individual TCRs with disease status, and machine learning.

Concerning this clone itself: Its antigen is still unknown. No base qualities exist here, and no much larger clone lies one base off it.

Receptor libraries were prepared by the immunoSEQ multiplex PCR assay. In the source study's methods: To diagnose cytomegalovirus status from the catalog of TCR beta chain sequences, a statistical classification framework was built. In TCRdb, the immuneACCESS table is reduced to in-frame sequences with V and J assigned. These tables do not hold every clone; where another copy was compared, an unresolved V gene accounts for under half, and the others remain unexplained. That table furnishes V, J and clone size, whereas the DNA furnished D and trimming. Present in this sample are about 250,000 clones, roughly nine tenths of which were seen just once. 9.5% to 15% of the sample lies in the top ten. Beyond this particular receptor, the publication reports: Of the cluster scores, 85% to 95% were above 0 in a later analysis, which found that TCRs clustered in the first cohort also tended to co-occur in the 120 validation repertoires. The classifier was reported to diagnose cytomegalovirus status with high specificity and sensitivity in both the original and validation cohorts. In vitro tests confirmed that a few of the cytomegalovirus-associated TCR beta chains recognize cytomegalovirus antigens. The authors suggested that the approach could potentially be extended to other disease states and immunological phenotypes. A later analysis lacked HLA typing for the validation cohort, so it scored co-occurrence in that cohort across all 120 or so repertoires. The study listed 150 to 200 TCR beta chains as associated with cytomegalovirus. While some public TCRs were present in many individuals, most TCR sequences turned up only very rarely across donors.

From the cysteine up to the phenylalanine, the CDR3 has a length of 12 residues. CDR3 DNA is the only sequence kept; it has 36 bases, read in frame from the first base. CDR1 and CDR2 (MDHEN, SYDVKM) derive from the germline V gene. Cut back by 1 base and 3 bases, the V and J ends lie 4 bases apart. Donors formed part of the validation cohort, which comprised over a hundred subjects and was distinct from the first cohort of over 500 subjects. The receptor chain draws on TRBV28 and TRBJ2-7, with no confident D gene call. Sequenced input: PBMCs. This clonotype was obtained from a man aged 18 to 30 in good health and CMV-seropositive. The bases are TGTGCCAGCAGTTTATATAGCTACGAGCAGTACTTC. This encodes CASSLYSYEQYF.